Listed below are T cell receptor beta chains from one sample, sequenced in a study of T cell changes during pregnancy in multiple sclerosis. The protocol was immunoSEQ multiplex PCR, while the TCRdb copy is restricted to in-frame clones and leaves out a portion. The top ten clones hold over 0.35% of a sample with about 59,000 clones, 93% of them seen once. Specimen: CD4+ T cells from peripheral blood mononuclear cells, collected before pregnancy. The receptors originated from a female donor with multiple sclerosis, enrolled in a pregnancy study. The CDR3 runs from the conserved cysteine through the conserved F or W. Fields, in order: J gene, clone size, D gene, V gene, CDR3 protein, CDR3 DNA. A D gene is named only where the DNA matches it firmly. Clone size is stated in some rows and not others, as once, few, many or a class when expanded.

j_gene: TRBJ2-3; abundance: .; d_gene: .; v_gene: TRBV19; CDR3aa: CASSIGPVGPDTQYF; CDR3nt: TGTGCCAGTAGTATAGGTCCCGTGGGGCCAGATACGCAGTATTTT
j_gene: TRBJ1-4; abundance: .; d_gene: .; v_gene: TRBV6-5; CDR3aa: CASRGQPTTNEKLFF; CDR3nt: TGTGCCAGCCGCGGACAGCCAACAACTAATGAAAAACTGTTTTTT
j_gene: TRBJ2-5; abundance: .; d_gene: TRBD2; v_gene: TRBV7-2; CDR3aa: CASSSWTSGRETQYF; CDR3nt: TGTGCCAGCAGCTCCTGGACTAGCGGGAGGGAGACCCAGTACTTC
j_gene: TRBJ2-4; abundance: .; d_gene: .; v_gene: TRBV27; CDR3aa: CASSLSGISSRNIQYF; CDR3nt: TGTGCCAGCAGTTTATCGGGCATAAGTTCCCGAAACATTCAGTACTTC
j_gene: TRBJ1-1; abundance: .; d_gene: TRBD1; v_gene: TRBV6-6; CDR3aa: CASNSQSGGDTEAFF; CDR3nt: TGTGCCAGCAATTCCCAATCAGGGGGAGACACTGAAGCTTTCTTT
j_gene: TRBJ2-1; abundance: .; d_gene: TRBD2; v_gene: TRBV18; CDR3aa: CASSPRLAEIYNEQFF; CDR3nt: TGTGCCAGCTCACCCCGACTAGCGGAGATCTACAATGAGCAGTTCTTC
j_gene: TRBJ2-7; abundance: .; d_gene: .; v_gene: TRBV27; CDR3aa: CASSPLNQGGYYSYEQYF; CDR3nt: TGTGCCAGCAGTCCATTAAACCAGGGCGGTTATTACTCCTACGAGCAGTACTTC
j_gene: TRBJ2-5; abundance: few; d_gene: .; v_gene: TRBV29-1; CDR3aa: CSVIRRGETQYF; CDR3nt: TGCAGCGTTATAAGGAGGGGCGAGACCCAGTACTTC
j_gene: TRBJ1-3; abundance: .; d_gene: .; v_gene: TRBV6-6; CDR3aa: CASSRGQPSGNTIYF; CDR3nt: TGTGCCAGCAGTCGAGGACAGCCCTCTGGAAACACCATATATTTT
j_gene: TRBJ1-4; abundance: once; d_gene: .; v_gene: TRBV5-8; CDR3aa: CASSSGELANEKLFF; CDR3nt: TGTGCCAGCAGCTCGGGGGAGTTGGCTAATGAAAAACTGTTTTTT
j_gene: TRBJ2-7; abundance: .; d_gene: TRBD2; v_gene: TRBV6-6; CDR3aa: CASRETSGAYEQYF; CDR3nt: TGTGCCAGCAGGGAGACTAGCGGAGCCTACGAGCAGTACTTC
j_gene: TRBJ2-7; abundance: .; d_gene: .; v_gene: TRBV28; CDR3aa: CASSNTGRYEQYF; CDR3nt: TGTGCCAGCAGTAATACAGGACGTTACGAGCAGTACTTC
j_gene: TRBJ1-1; abundance: few; d_gene: .; v_gene: TRBV5-4; CDR3aa: CASSLEKVATEAFF; CDR3nt: TGTGCCAGCAGCTTGGAGAAGGTAGCCACTGAAGCTTTCTTT
j_gene: TRBJ1-1; abundance: .; d_gene: .; v_gene: TRBV19; CDR3aa: CASSMLGAAEAFF; CDR3nt: TGTGCCAGTAGTATGTTGGGGGCGGCTGAAGCTTTCTTT
j_gene: TRBJ2-5; abundance: .; d_gene: TRBD1; v_gene: TRBV4-2; CDR3aa: CASSQGGQGEETQYF; CDR3nt: TGTGCCAGCAGCCAAGGGGGACAGGGGGAAGAGACCCAGTACTTC
j_gene: TRBJ1-3; abundance: .; d_gene: TRBD1; v_gene: TRBV10-3; CDR3aa: CAIRQGASGNTIYF; CDR3nt: TGTGCCATCAGACAGGGGGCGTCTGGAAACACCATATATTTT
j_gene: TRBJ1-2; abundance: .; d_gene: TRBD1; v_gene: TRBV25-1; CDR3aa: CASSGGMTGLSYGYTF; CDR3nt: TGTGCCAGCAGTGGTGGGATGACAGGGTTAAGCTATGGCTACACCTTC
j_gene: TRBJ1-4; abundance: .; d_gene: TRBD1; v_gene: TRBV7-2; CDR3aa: CASSRDRGSNEKLFF; CDR3nt: TGTGCCAGCAGCCGCGACAGGGGTTCTAATGAAAAACTGTTTTTT
j_gene: TRBJ2-2; abundance: .; d_gene: .; v_gene: TRBV7-2; CDR3aa: CASSQRGGRFGELFF; CDR3nt: TGTGCCAGCAGCCAAAGGGGGGGGCGATTCGGGGAGCTGTTTTTT
j_gene: TRBJ2-7; abundance: once; d_gene: .; v_gene: TRBV6-6; CDR3aa: CASSLGDVRSYEQYF; CDR3nt: TGTGCCAGCAGTTTGGGAGACGTTCGGAGCTACGAGCAGTACTTC
j_gene: TRBJ2-1; abundance: .; d_gene: TRBD2; v_gene: TRBV11-2; CDR3aa: CASSHLAGGPGEQFF; CDR3nt: TGTGCCAGCAGCCACCTAGCGGGAGGGCCAGGGGAGCAGTTCTTC
j_gene: TRBJ2-6; abundance: .; d_gene: .; v_gene: TRBV5-6; CDR3aa: CASSRGSGANVLTF; CDR3nt: TGTGCCAGCAGCCGGGGCTCTGGGGCCAACGTCCTGACTTTC
j_gene: TRBJ2-1; abundance: .; d_gene: TRBD1; v_gene: TRBV19; CDR3aa: CASSIGQGAYYNEQFF; CDR3nt: TGTGCCAGTAGTATTGGACAGGGGGCTTACTACAATGAGCAGTTCTTC
j_gene: TRBJ2-2; abundance: .; d_gene: .; v_gene: TRBV5-6; CDR3aa: CASSLALATNTGELFF; CDR3nt: TGTGCCAGCAGCTTGGCTCTAGCGACGAACACCGGGGAGCTGTTTTTT
j_gene: TRBJ1-1; abundance: .; d_gene: TRBD1; v_gene: TRBV12-5; CDR3aa: CASGFTTGTNTEAFF; CDR3nt: TGTGCTAGTGGCTTTACGACAGGGACCAACACTGAAGCTTTCTTT
j_gene: TRBJ2-1; abundance: .; d_gene: .; v_gene: TRBV7-2; CDR3aa: CASSFRVEQFF; CDR3nt: TGTGCCAGCAGCTTCAGGGTTGAGCAGTTCTTC
j_gene: TRBJ2-1; abundance: .; d_gene: .; v_gene: TRBV27; CDR3aa: CASRTSYSYNEQFF; CDR3nt: TGTGCCAGCAGAACTAGTTATTCCTACAATGAGCAGTTCTTC
j_gene: TRBJ2-3; abundance: .; d_gene: .; v_gene: TRBV25-1; CDR3aa: CASSDSGGSTDTQYF; CDR3nt: TGTGCCAGCTCCGACTCTGGCGGAAGCACAGATACGCAGTATTTT
j_gene: TRBJ1-2; abundance: .; d_gene: TRBD1; v_gene: TRBV10-2; CDR3aa: CASKNPGTGGGYTF; CDR3nt: TGCGCCAGCAAAAACCCCGGGACAGGGGGTGGCTACACCTTC